These T cell receptor beta chains were read from a single sample in a study of blood T cell repertoires in COVID-19. Repertoires were generated with immunoSEQ multiplex PCR, while TCRdb's copy carries only in-frame clones and drops some. The repertoire includes approximately 300,000 clones, around 89% of them detected once, and around 4% sits in the top ten. Sequenced sample: peripheral blood. The receptor source for this set is a woman between 50 and 59 years old with active or convalescent COVID-19. The CDR3 runs from the conserved cysteine through the conserved F or W. The D gene is left open where the match is weak. Rows may omit the clone size; those that give it use once, few, many or a size class.

j_call d_call clone_size v_call cdr3_nt cdr3_aa
TRBJ2-2 . . TRBV3-1/TRBV3-2 TGTGCCAGCAGCCAAGGTATAAACACCGGGGAGCTGTTTTTT CASSQGINTGELFF
TRBJ2-2 TRBD1 . TRBV9 TGTGCCAGCCGCTCGACAGGGGCGAACACCGGGGAGCTGTTTTTT CASRSTGANTGELFF
TRBJ1-4 . . TRBV19 TGTGCCAACCCTATCGGACAGAACTCAACTAATGAAAAACTGTTTTTT CANPIGQNSTNEKLFF
TRBJ2-7 . few TRBV18 TGTGCCAGCTCACCCGGGGGTAGCAGGGACTACGAGCAGTACTTC CASSPGGSRDYEQYF
TRBJ1-6 . few TRBV18 TGTGCCAGCTCACCCAACAGGAATTCACCCCTCCACTTT CASSPNRNSPLHF
TRBJ1-2 . few TRBV29-1 TGCAGCGCGACAGTGAACTATGGCTACACCTTC CSATVNYGYTF
TRBJ2-5 TRBD2 . TRBV7-9 TGTGCCAGCCGGGGGGAGGAGACCCAGTACTTC CASRGEETQYF
TRBJ2-1 . . TRBV3-1/TRBV3-2 TGTGCCAGCAGCGGAGGGGATGGGTCCTACAATGAGCAGTTCTTC CASSGGDGSYNEQFF
TRBJ1-6 TRBD1 . TRBV6-5 TGTGCCAGCAGTACTGGGGACAGGGGGAATTCACCCCTCCACTTT CASSTGDRGNSPLHF
TRBJ2-1 TRBD2 . TRBV9 TGTGCCAGCAGCGTAGCGGGGGAGGGGAATGAGCAGTTCTTC CASSVAGEGNEQFF
TRBJ2-5 TRBD2 . TRBV3-1/TRBV3-2 TGTGCCAGCAGCCAATCTAGCGGGTGGTCGGAAGAGACCCAGTACTTC CASSQSSGWSEETQYF
TRBJ2-2 . . TRBV6-2/TRBV6-3 TGTGCCAGCAGTCTCCCTAACGAGAAATCCGGGGAGCTGTTTTTT CASSLPNEKSGELFF
TRBJ2-3 TRBD2 . TRBV24-1 TGTGCCTGTGGGGGGAGGGGTACAGATACGCAGTATTTT CACGGRGTDTQYF
TRBJ2-3 TRBD2 . TRBV3-1/TRBV3-2 TGTGCCAGCAGCCGACCGCTTAGCGGGCGAGATACGCAGTATTTT CASSRPLSGRDTQYF
TRBJ1-1 . . TRBV7-2 TGTGCCAGCAGCTTAATAGTGAACACTGAAGCTTTCTTT CASSLIVNTEAFF
TRBJ1-5 TRBD1 . TRBV2 TGTGCCAGCAGCGGGGACAGCTATCAGCCCCAGCATTTT CASSGDSYQPQHF
TRBJ2-7 TRBD1 once TRBV12-3/TRBV12-4 TGTGCCAGCAGTCGGGACAGAACCTACGAGCAGTACTTC CASSRDRTYEQYF
TRBJ1-1 TRBD1 . TRBV6-4 TGTGCCAGCAGCGAGACAGGGGGCTACGTTACTGAAGCTTTCTTT CASSETGGYVTEAFF
TRBJ1-1 . . TRBV11-2 TGTGCCAGCAGCTTAGGAGGGAGGGGGGAAGCTTTCTTT CASSLGGRGEAFF
TRBJ1-1 . . TRBV7-3 TGTGCCAGCAGCTTAAATTCAGGCTCCACTGAAGCTTTCTTT CASSLNSGSTEAFF
TRBJ1-1 . . TRBV7-3 TGTGCCAGCAGCCCAGAACCGGGGAAGAGGACTGAAGCTTTCTTT CASSPEPGKRTEAFF
TRBJ2-7 TRBD2 . TRBV27 TGTGCCAGCAGTTTAAAAGGGACTAGCGGAACCGTAAGCTCCTACGAGCAGTACTTC CASSLKGTSGTVSSYEQYF
TRBJ2-1 . . TRBV30 TGTGCCTGGAGGAACAACAATGAGCAGTTCTTC CAWRNNNEQFF
TRBJ2-6 . . TRBV11-2 TGTGCCAGCAGCTTAGAGGCGGTGGGGGCCAACGTCCTGACTTTC CASSLEAVGANVLTF
TRBJ1-5 . . TRBV19 TGTGCCAGTATGAAAAGGCTTCAGGGGTCAGATCAGCCCCAGCATTTT CASMKRLQGSDQPQHF
TRBJ2-1 TRBD2 . TRBV4-3 TGCGCCAGCAGCTCACGGACTAGCGGGGGGGCCAAGAATGAGCAGTTCTTC CASSSRTSGGAKNEQFF
TRBJ1-4 TRBD1 once TRBV7-9 TGTGCCAGCAGCTTAGGGCCTTCGGACAGGGAAAGGGAAAAACTGTTTTTT CASSLGPSDREREKLFF
TRBJ2-2 TRBD1 . TRBV13 TGTGCCAGCAGCTTGACCGGGACAGGGTTGGACACCGGGGAGCTGTTTTTT CASSLTGTGLDTGELFF